Listed below are T cell receptor beta chains from one sample, sequenced in a study of technical replicates of blood from several donors. The protocol was immunoSEQ multiplex PCR, while the TCRdb copy is restricted to in-frame clones and leaves out a portion. The sample contains tens of thousands of clones, 94% of which appear only once. Material: T cells isolated from PBMCs. These receptor sequences come from a human donor in good health. CDR3s include the opening cysteine and the closing phenylalanine or tryptophan. The order of the fields is clone size, J gene, V gene, D gene, CDR3 DNA, CDR3 protein. A D gene is named only where the DNA matches it firmly. Only part of the rows carry a size: once, few, many, or a class if the clone is expanded.

>.|TRBJ2-7|TRBV6-6|.
TGTGCCAGCACCCCCGAGGTAGCGGCTTACGAGCAGTACTTC
CASTPEVAAYEQYF
>.|TRBJ1-5|TRBV5-1|.
TGCGCCAGCAGCCCGGGAGAGTGGAATCAGCCCCAGCATTTT
CASSPGEWNQPQHF
>.|TRBJ2-7|TRBV6-5|.
TGTGCCAGCGCATGGGCAGGGAACTCCGAGCAGTACTTC
CASAWAGNSEQYF
>once|TRBJ1-2|TRBV18|.
TGTGCCAGCTCCCCGTTAGCTGAGACTGGCTACACCTTC
CASSPLAETGYTF
>few|TRBJ1-1|TRBV7-9|.
TGTGCCAGCATACGACGGGAGAACACTGAAGCTTTCTTT
CASIRRENTEAFF
>.|TRBJ1-5|TRBV4-1|.
TGCGCCAGCAGCCAAGCGGGGTACGTCAGCAATCAGCCCCAGCATTTT
CASSQAGYVSNQPQHF
>.|TRBJ2-1|TRBV7-9|.
TGTGCCAGCAGCTTAGCGCGAGGACTCTACAATGAGCAGTTCTTC
CASSLARGLYNEQFF
>once|TRBJ2-1|TRBV18|TRBD2
TGTGCCAGCTCCCCACTACCGGGAGGAGTCAACAATGAGCAGTTCTTC
CASSPLPGGVNNEQFF
>.|TRBJ2-3|TRBV27|.
TGTGCCAGCAGTTTAGTCCCTAGCGGCACAGATACGCAGTATTTT
CASSLVPSGTDTQYF
>.|TRBJ2-2|TRBV6-5|TRBD2
TGTGCCAGCGGGGGACTAGCGGGCTTCACCGGGGAGCTGTTTTTT
CASGGLAGFTGELFF
>.|TRBJ2-1|TRBV27|TRBD1
TGTGCCAGCAGGTTACAGGGGGCTTTATCCTACAATGAGCAGTTCTTC
CASRLQGALSYNEQFF
>.|TRBJ1-5|TRBV19|.
TGTGCCAGTAGTATTTTACAGGAAGATAGCAATCAGCCCCAGCATTTT
CASSILQEDSNQPQHF
>.|TRBJ2-3|TRBV6-5|TRBD1
TGTGCCAGCAGTTTAGCCGGGACAGGGGGCACAGATACGCAGTATTTT
CASSLAGTGGTDTQYF
>.|TRBJ1-4|TRBV19|.
TGTGCCAGTACCCTCAAAAGGGGTGAAAAACTGTTTTTT
CASTLKRGEKLFF
>.|TRBJ2-2|TRBV6-1|.
TGTGCCAGCAAGGCCCAGGGGGACTCCGGGGAGCTGTTTTTT
CASKAQGDSGELFF
>.|TRBJ1-5|TRBV28|.
TGTGCCAGCTTCCCTGCCTGGACATCTAATCAGCCCCAGCATTTT
CASFPAWTSNQPQHF
>.|TRBJ2-1|TRBV1|.
TGCACCAGCAGCCAAGAGGGGTTAGCGGGAAATGACGATGAGCAGTTCTTC
CTSSQEGLAGNDDEQFF
>.|TRBJ1-1|TRBV6-5|.
TGTGCCAGCAGCGGCAGGGGCCAAGCTTTCTTT
CASSGRGQAFF
>.|TRBJ1-2|TRBV9|.
TGTGCCAGCAGCCGGCGCCGGGGGGTCGATGGCTACACCTTC
CASSRRRGVDGYTF
>.|TRBJ2-1|TRBV14|.
TGTGCCAGGCCCTTCGGGGGCAATGAGCAGTTCTTC
CARPFGGNEQFF
>.|TRBJ2-3|TRBV10-1|TRBD2
TGCGCCAGCACTGGGACTAGCGGCCCAAAAGGAGATACGCAGTATTTT
CASTGTSGPKGDTQYF
>once|TRBJ2-1|TRBV7-3|.
TGTGCCAGCAGCTTTGTCCCCAAAAACAATGAGCAGTTCTTC
CASSFVPKNNEQFF
>.|TRBJ2-2|TRBV15|TRBD1
TGTGCCACCAGCAGAGTAATTACAGGGGGCGGCACCGGGGAGCTGTTTTTT
CATSRVITGGGTGELFF
>.|TRBJ1-1|TRBV5-6|TRBD1
TGTGCCAGCAGTCCGGGACAGTTTTTTGGCACTGAAGCTTTCTTT
CASSPGQFFGTEAFF
>.|TRBJ2-1|TRBV7-3|TRBD2
TGTGCCAGCAGCTTAATACTAGCGACCTCCTACAATGAGCAGTTCTTC
CASSLILATSYNEQFF
>.|TRBJ1-5|TRBV4-3|TRBD1
TGCGCCAGCAGCCAAGATTCAGGGGGCGGACGTCAGCCCCAGCATTTT
CASSQDSGGGRQPQHF
>.|TRBJ1-5|TRBV19|.
TGTGCCAGTACTGGAGGAACGGGACAACTCAATCAGCCCCAGCATTTT
CASTGGTGQLNQPQHF
>.|TRBJ1-2|TRBV5-8|TRBD1
TGTGCCAGCAGCATGGGACAGGGGAACTATGGCTACACCTTC
CASSMGQGNYGYTF
>.|TRBJ2-7|TRBV2|.
TGTGCCAGCAGACTGACTTCCTACGAGCAGTACTTC
CASRLTSYEQYF